This T cell receptor (beta chain) was retrieved from a study of blood T cell repertoires in COVID-19 (dated by TCRdb to the early 2020s). About the full investigation: Samples from collaborators originated in the United States, Italy and Spain and spanned both the acute and convalescent phases of COVID-19. The material from the prospective study consisted of cDNA or gDNA derived from T cells, B-cell-depleted T cells, or PBMCs. Deeply sampled blood TCRbeta repertoires from subjects exposed to, actively infected with, or recovered from COVID-19 were included in the dataset. The repertoires were released in a freely available public database meant as a resource for research on the immune response to SARS-CoV-2. The samples were drawn from two sources: the first 160 participants of the ongoing ImmuneRACE study, and 950 to 1,500 subjects contributed by 6 global collaborators. Nearly every sample came with metadata listing a de-identified subject ID, COVID-19 status, age in years and sex. Where available, HLA class I and class II types were obtained from metadata supplied by the sample provider rather than from assay-based typing.

Concerning this clone itself: Its antigen is still unknown. Base qualities are not provided; no much larger clone lies one nucleotide away.

Taken from cysteine to phenylalanine, the CDR3 has 16 residues. The entry retains the CDR3 DNA only, 48 bases that are in frame from base 1. The V end gives up 5 bases and the J end 6 bases, leaving 13 bases in the junction not matched to a gene. The germline V gene sets CDR1 to MGHDK and CDR2 to SYGVNS. The investigation overall reported the following: The amount of clinical and demographic metadata varied by source and participant and was provided uncurated.

TCRbeta CDR3 regions were amplified from genomic DNA by means of the immunoSEQ Assay, a bias-controlled multiplex PCR. The study's processing was this. Within the assay, amplification of reference gene primers was used to estimate how many nucleated cells each sample contained. To quantify the absolute abundance of each unique TCRbeta CDR3 rearrangement, sequence reads were collapsed and filtered. Productive Simpson clonality was computed per sample as the square root of Simpson's diversity index over productive rearrangements. Sourced from immuneACCESS, this table was stored by TCRdb with only in-frame sequences that have V and J called. A share of the clones is absent; for the studies checked, an unresolved V gene accounts for under half, and the remainder has no known explanation. V, J and clone size were drawn from that table, and D and trimming were deduced from the DNA. The sample records some 400,000 clones, about 89% of which are singletons. Roughly 0.9% of the sample is taken by the ten largest.

Enrolling through a virtual design, the prospective study's participants ranged in age from roughly 18 to 89 years and lived across roughly 24 United States geographic areas. In the prospective study, cohorts were assigned on the basis of participant-reported clinical history obtained from a screening survey and a study questionnaire. Exposed participants had been in contact, within 2 weeks of entering the study, with a person who had a PCR-confirmed or clinician-diagnosed case of COVID-19. Mobile phlebotomists in the prospective study collected whole blood, serum and a nasopharyngeal or oropharyngeal swab from every participant. Over a roughly 2-month period, participants in the prospective study had the option of providing additional blood draws and questionnaires. Before DNA extraction, blood samples from the prospective study were shipped at room temperature or frozen.

This sequence uses TRBV25-1 and TRBJ2-7, with 10 central nucleotides matching TRBD1. The clonotype originates from a woman aged 40 to 49 who had been exposed to COVID-19. The specimen was PBMCs or T cells enriched from blood (not recorded which). The CDR3 in this case is CASSRGTGQGQAEQYF. The nucleotides are TGTGCCAGCAGTAGGGGTACGGGACAGGGGCAAGCCGAGCAGTACTTC.